A single sample gave rise to the 16 T cell receptor beta chains below, sequenced in a study of patients and donors after allogeneic stem cell transplantation (TCRdb year 2020). To prepare the library, RT-PCR was applied. For sequencing, a NextSeq 550 was employed. The public reads were reanalyzed by TCRdb: fastp trimming at Q25, MiXCR alignment, in-frame beta chains only. Each CDR3 protein gets just one entry, which takes the most common genes and DNA from the rows behind it. This sample lists over 400,000 distinct CDR3 sequences; 16% were detected once. The ten largest clones add up to less than 9.5% of the sample. Sequencing was performed on blood, either unsorted or a sorted T cell fraction (not recorded which). Receptors originate from a human donor who was either an allogeneic HSCT recipient or a stem cell or donor lymphocyte infusion donor (not recorded which). It is not recorded whose cells these are; they may come from a transplant donor.

This clonotype was recorded a few times. The chain employs TRBV2 and TRBJ2-5, with D perhaps matching TRBD1 or TRBD2 (5 bases each). V gave up 6 bases and J gave up 4 bases, with 15 bases separating them. The CDR3 sequence is 14 residues long. Germline-derived CDR1 and CDR2 are SNHLY and FYNNEI. The CDR3 here is CASRPQPGRETQYF. The CDR3 DNA reads as TGTGCCAGCAGGCCACAACCGGGACGAGAGACCCAGTACTTC.

This clonotype was recorded many times. The chain is built from TRBV11-2 and TRBJ2-5, with D hard to call. Germline CDR1 and CDR2: SGHAT and FQNNGV. The ends were cut back, 3 bases at V and 11 bases at J, with 13 bases in the middle. CDR3 length: 12 amino acids. The CDR3 DNA follows: TGTGCCAGCAGCTTTGCATCGGAGATTCAGTACTTC. Amino acids: CASSFASEIQYF.

Many counts were recorded for this clonotype. This chain joins TRBV20-1 and TRBJ2-1, with D tentatively TRBD2 (6 bases). Trimming removed 3 bases from V and 7 bases from J, with 13 bases in between. The CDR3 length is 13 residues. Germline V gene data show CDR1 as DFQATT and CDR2 as SNEGSKA (reference sequence). CDR3 in DNA: TGCAGTGCTAGCCGGGATCGGGGGAATGAGCAGTTCTTC. This codes for CSASRDRGNEQFF.

This clonotype was seen a few times. V gene TRBV12-3 or TRBV12-4 combines with J gene TRBJ2-3; TRBD1 is a possible D gene (5 bases). V gave up 6 bases and J gave up 4 bases, with 14 bases separating them. The length of the CDR3 is 14 residues. The CDR3 region has the DNA TGTGCCAGCAGCTCTACCCAGGGCGCAGATACGCAGTATTTT. Its translation is CASSSTQGADTQYF.

This clonotype was seen only a few times. For the CDR3, the DNA is TGTGCCAGCAGTTACTCGAAGGAGCGCTATGGCTACACCTTC. It specifies CASSYSKERYGYTF. This chain links TRBV6-5 with TRBJ1-2; no clear D gene. The CDR3 is made up of 14 amino acids. Germline-derived CDR1 and CDR2 are MNHEY and SVGAGI. Trimming removed 0 bases at V and 4 bases at J, with 9 bases between.

Only a few counts were recorded for this clonotype. The chain couples TRBV12-3 or TRBV12-4 to TRBJ2-7; D is tentatively TRBD1 or TRBD2 (5 bases each). Trimming pared 6 bases from V and 5 bases from J, leaving 17 bases between. This CDR3 spans 14 amino acids. The CDR3 DNA sequence: TGTGCCAGCAGCCCACGCCGGGACGTCGACGAGCAGTACTTC. This codes for CASSPRRDVDEQYF.

The chain employs TRBV6-2 or TRBV6-3 and TRBJ1-2, with D unresolved. Trimming removed 6 bases at V and 4 bases at J, with 12 bases between. The CDR3 spans 13 residues. Germline assignment: CDR1 MNHEY and CDR2 SVGEGT. CDR3 loop: CASSDEDFYGYTF. The CDR3 DNA sequence: TGTGCCAGCAGCGATGAAGACTTCTATGGCTACACCTTC.

V and J are TRBV11-2 and TRBJ2-2, with TRBD1 as a possible D gene (6 bases). This CDR3 has 17 residues. V lost 5 bases to trimming and J lost 0 bases, with 16 bases between them. CDR1 SGHAT and CDR2 FQNNGV come from the germline V gene. Written as DNA, the CDR3 is TGTGCCAGCAGCGGATCTGATGGGACAACGAACACCGGGGAGCTGTTTTTT. This gives the protein CASSGSDGTTNTGELFF.

This clonotype has a handful of counts. The J gene is TRBJ2-3, the V gene TRBV11-2, with 7 bases that match TRBD2. After removal of 0 bases from V and 6 bases from J, the junction contained 18 bases not matched to a gene. This CDR3 is 19 amino acids long. Germline assignment: CDR1 SGHAT and CDR2 FQNNGV. The CDR3 sequence: CASSLDIIEVGLVGDTQYF. CDR3 coding DNA: TGTGCCAGCAGCTTAGATATCATCGAGGTTGGACTAGTTGGCGATACGCAGTATTTT.

The J gene is TRBJ2-7, the V gene TRBV6-5, with D unresolved. V gave up 2 bases and J gave up 5 bases, with 13 bases separating them. Germline V gene data show CDR1 as MNHEY and CDR2 as SVGAGI. The CDR3 is made up of 14 amino acids. CDR3 sequence: CASSYDMVSDEQYF. CDR3 DNA sequence: TGTGCCAGCAGTTACGATATGGTTTCGGACGAGCAGTACTTC.

This clonotype has just a few counts. The chain couples TRBV11-2 to TRBJ2-3; 12 bases match TRBD2. Germline trimming cut 5 bases from V and 0 bases from J; bases unmatched to any gene: 9. The CDR3 spans 18 residues. The germline gives CDR1 SGHAT, CDR2 FQNNGV. As DNA, the CDR3 is TGTGCCAGCAGCCCGGGACTAGCGGGCCCCTTTAGCACAGATACGCAGTATTTT. It yields the protein CASSPGLAGPFSTDTQYF.

This clonotype has just a few counts. The chain employs TRBV7-6 and TRBJ2-2; 10 bases align to TRBD2. This CDR3 is built from 18 residues. Germline lookup yields CDR1 SGHVS and CDR2 FNYEAQ. V shed 1 base and J 5 bases; nucleotides not matched to a gene: 10. The CDR3 reads CASSLVRLAGESTGELFF. Written as DNA, the CDR3 is TGTGCCAGCAGCTTAGTTAGGCTAGCGGGAGAGTCTACCGGGGAGCTGTTTTTT.

This clonotype was recorded a few times. The chain combines TRBV5-1 with TRBJ2-1; unclear D gene. V dropped 2 bases and J dropped 7 bases, with 16 bases sitting between them. This CDR3 comprises 15 residues. Germline loops: CDR1 SGHRS, CDR2 YFSETQ. CDR3: CASSFTDLRRNEQFF. The DNA of the CDR3 is TGCGCCAGCAGCTTCACAGATCTCCGTAGGAATGAGCAGTTCTTC. The full variable domain, rest sourced from reference TRBV5-1 and TRBJ2-1, is KAGVTQTPRYLIKTRGQQVTLSCSPISGHRSVSWYQQTPGQGLQFLFEYFSETQRNKGNFPGRFSGRQFSNSRSEMNVSTLELGDSALYLCASSFTDLRRNEQFFGPGTRLTVL.

This clonotype was seen repeatedly, ten times or more. The chain carries TRBV12-3 or TRBV12-4 and TRBJ2-7; 9 bases match TRBD1. The V segment lost 4 bases and the J segment 2 bases; nucleotides outside the gene matches: 3. The CDR3 totals 14 residues. As DNA, the CDR3 is TGTGCCAGCAGTTCCGGACAGGGGCCCTACGAGCAGTACTTC. Residues: CASSSGQGPYEQYF.

The rearrangement uses TRBV5-1 and TRBJ2-1; TRBD2 agrees at 9 bases. The germline V gene encodes CDR1 SGHRS and CDR2 YFSETQ. This CDR3 spans 15 amino acids. After removal of 7 bases from V and 7 bases from J, the junction contained 12 bases not matched to a gene. The CDR3 DNA sequence: TGCGCCAGCTATGGGACTAGCATCGACCCTAATGAGCAGTTCTTC. It specifies CASYGTSIDPNEQFF.

The sample holds a few counts of this clonotype. V usage is TRBV27 and J usage is TRBJ1-6, with D uncertain. The CDR3 extends over 15 amino acids. Germline V gene data show CDR1 as MNHEY and CDR2 as SMNVEV (reference sequence). Trimming pared 3 bases from V and 10 bases from J, leaving 16 bases between. This CDR3 reads CASSLRQSTGSPLHF. In nucleotides, the CDR3 is TGTGCCAGCAGTTTGCGGCAGTCTACGGGCTCACCCCTCCACTTT.